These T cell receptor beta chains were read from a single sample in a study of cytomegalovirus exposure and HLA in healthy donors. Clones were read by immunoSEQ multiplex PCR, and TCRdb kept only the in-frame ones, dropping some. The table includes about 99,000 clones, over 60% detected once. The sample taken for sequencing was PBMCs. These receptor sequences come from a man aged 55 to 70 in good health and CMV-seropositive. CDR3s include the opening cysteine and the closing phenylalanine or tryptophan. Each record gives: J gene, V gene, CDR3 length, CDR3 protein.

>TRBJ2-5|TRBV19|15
CASSMQRGLAETQYF
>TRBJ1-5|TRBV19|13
CASKAGLNQPQHF
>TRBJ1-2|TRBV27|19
CASSPYPPLGGGHNYGYTF
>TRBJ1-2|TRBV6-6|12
CASTQQGNGYTF
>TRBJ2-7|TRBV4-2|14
CASSQDTAYHEQYF
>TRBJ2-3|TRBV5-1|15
CASSSDLGRGIVQYF
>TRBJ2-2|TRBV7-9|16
CASSLGGRLSTGELFF
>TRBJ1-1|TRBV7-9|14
CASNSWESGTEAFF
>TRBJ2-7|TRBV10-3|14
CAISEWGQGYEQYF
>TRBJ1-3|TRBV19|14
CASSIEAKGNTIYF
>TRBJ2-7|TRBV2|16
CASSLARPVLGRTQYF
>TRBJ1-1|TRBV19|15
CASSKDRTGNTEAFF
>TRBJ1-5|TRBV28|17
CASSLFRGQGARQPQHF
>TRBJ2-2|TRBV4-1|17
CASSQDWQGANTGELFF
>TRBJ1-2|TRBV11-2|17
CASSFPPGQGRFDGYTF
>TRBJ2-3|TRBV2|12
CATRLEADTQYF
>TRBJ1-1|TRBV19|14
CASSMARMNTEAFF
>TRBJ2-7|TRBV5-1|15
CASSLRGQGFDEQYF
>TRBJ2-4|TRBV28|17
CASNRVLLAGSKNIQYF
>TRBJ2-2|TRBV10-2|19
CASSLPGLAGGGNTGELFF
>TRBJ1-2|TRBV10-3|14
CAISGGTGNLGYTF
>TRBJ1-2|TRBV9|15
CASGAGQGVNYGYTF
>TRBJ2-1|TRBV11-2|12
CASSTAYNEQFF
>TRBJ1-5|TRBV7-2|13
CASNKDRDQPQHF
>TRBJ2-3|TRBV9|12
CASSVATDTQYF
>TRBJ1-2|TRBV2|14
CASSADRVDYGYTF
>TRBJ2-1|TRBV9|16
CASSVLLAGLYNEQFF
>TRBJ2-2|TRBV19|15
CATYPRTAYTGELFF
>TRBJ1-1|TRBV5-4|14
CASSSGTLNTEAFF
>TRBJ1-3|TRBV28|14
CASGQRNSGNTIYF
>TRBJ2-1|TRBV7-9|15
CASSAPGTVYNEQFF
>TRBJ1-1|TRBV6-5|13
CASSYSANTEAFF